One and the same sample provided the 8 T cell receptor beta chains below, sequenced in a study of T cells in localized non-small cell lung cancer. This table comes from immunoSEQ multiplex PCR, and its TCRdb copy is limited to in-frame clones, with some not included. This sample has some 22,000 clones, with approximately 84% found just once. The material sequenced was peripheral blood, taken before any cancer treatment. These receptors were obtained from a man aged 40 to 69 with stage I lung adenocarcinoma.

This clone appeared a single time. V and J are TRBV5-4 and TRBJ2-3, with 9 bases identical to TRBD2. The trim removed 4 bases at V and 1 base at J, leaving 7 bases unmatched. Looked up from germline, CDR1 is SGHNT and CDR2 is YYREEE (reference sequence). The CDR3 consists of 16 residues. CDR3 bases: TGTGCCAGCAGCGTGCTAGGACTAGCGCGCACAGATACGCAGTATTTT. This codes for CASSVLGLARTDTQYF.

The rearrangement links TRBV5-5 to TRBJ2-7; D not certain. The CDR3 length is 16 residues. V lost 0 bases and J 0 bases, leaving 13 bases between the germline ends. CDR1 is SGHKS and CDR2 is YYEKEE in the germline V gene (reference sequence). CDR3 bases: TGTGCCAGCAGCTTGGGTTGGGGAATCGGCTCCTACGAGCAGTACTTC. Protein sequence: CASSLGWGIGSYEQYF.

The genes are TRBV7-8 and TRBJ1-4; D not certain. The CDR3 contains 12 residues. Germline assignment: CDR1 SGHVS and CDR2 FQNEAQ. Trimming shortened V by 5 bases and J by 7 bases, and 8 bases separated the two germline ends. CDR3 loop: CASSRASEKLFF. CDR3 DNA sequence: TGTGCCAGCAGCCGCGCAAGTGAAAAACTGTTTTTT.

The chain joins TRBV30 to TRBJ1-2; maybe TRBD1 (5 bases). CDR1 and CDR2 (germline): GTSNPN, SVGIG (reference sequence). Between the trimmed V and J ends, which lost 2 bases and 3 bases, there was a span of 7 bases. The CDR3 is made up of 12 amino acids. Written as DNA, the CDR3 is TGTGCCTGGAGTAGGGACCACTATGGCTACACCTTC. Residues: CAWSRDHYGYTF. The variable domain in full, completed from reference TRBV30 and TRBJ1-2, reads SQTIHQWPATLVQPVGSPLSLECTVEGTSNPNLYWYRQAAGRGLQLLFYSVGIGQISSEVPQNLSASRPQDRQFILSSKKLLLSDSGFYLCAWSRDHYGYTFGSGTRLTVV.

This clone is labeled as medium-sized. The chain is built from TRBV9 and TRBJ2-3, with TRBD2 identical over 12 bases. The CDR3 has 15 amino acids. Germline values: CDR1 SGDLS, CDR2 YYNGEE. The V segment lost 0 bases and the J segment 6 bases; nucleotides outside the gene matches: 2. For the CDR3, the DNA is TGTGCCAGCAGCGTAGAACTAGCGGGGGGTGATACGCAGTATTTT. Translation: CASSVELAGGDTQYF.

This chain links TRBV5-4 with TRBJ2-6, with D tentatively TRBD1 (5 bases). Germline V gene lookup returns CDR1 SGHNT and CDR2 YYREEE (reference sequence). CDR3 size: 19 residues. V gave up 4 bases and J gave up 0 bases, with 20 bases separating them. The CDR3 DNA follows: TGTGCCAGCAGCGTGCCCTACGGTCAGGGCAGCTCTGGGGCCAACGTCCTGACTTTC. Amino acid sequence: CASSVPYGQGSSGANVLTF. Combining the CDR3 with reference TRBV5-4 and TRBJ2-6 gives the whole variable domain ETGVTQSPTHLIKTRGQQVTLRCSSQSGHNTVSWYQQALGQGPQFIFQYYREEENGRGNFPPRFSGLQFPNYSSELNVNALELDDSALYLCASSVPYGQGSSGANVLTFGAGSRLTVL.

The chain uses TRBV29-1 and TRBJ1-2; maybe TRBD1 (5 bases). V was shortened by 4 bases and J by 5 bases, with 11 bases between the two germline ends. The CDR3 spans 12 residues. CDR1 is SQVTM, CDR2 ANQGSEA, per germline. This chain's CDR3 is CSVAGDRYGYTF. The DNA for the CDR3 is TGCAGCGTTGCCGGGGACCGGTATGGCTACACCTTC.

The chain is built from TRBV19 and TRBJ1-5; D gene ambiguous. The germline V gene encodes CDR1 LNHDA and CDR2 SQIVND (reference sequence). CDR3 size: 12 residues. V dropped 5 bases and J dropped 6 bases, with 8 bases sitting between them. DNA of the CDR3: TGTGCCAGTAGTGGCATGTTTCAGCCCCAGCATTTT. It translates to CASSGMFQPQHF.